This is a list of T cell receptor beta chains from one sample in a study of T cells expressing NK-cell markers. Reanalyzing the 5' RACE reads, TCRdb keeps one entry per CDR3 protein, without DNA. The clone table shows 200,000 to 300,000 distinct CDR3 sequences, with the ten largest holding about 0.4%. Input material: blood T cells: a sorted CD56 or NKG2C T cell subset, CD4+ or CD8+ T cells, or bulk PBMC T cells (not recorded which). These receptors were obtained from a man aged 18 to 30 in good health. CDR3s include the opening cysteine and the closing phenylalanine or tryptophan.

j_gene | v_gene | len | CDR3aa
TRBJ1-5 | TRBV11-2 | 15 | CARTTGTAQNQPQHF
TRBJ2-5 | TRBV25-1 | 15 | CASSDPMGWGETQYF
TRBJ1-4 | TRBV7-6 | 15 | CASSRVRVFGEKLFF
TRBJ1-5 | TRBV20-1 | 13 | CSASPTGNQPQHF
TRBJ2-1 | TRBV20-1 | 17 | CSADAAGSGSLGNEQFF
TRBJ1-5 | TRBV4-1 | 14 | CASSRQGDNQPQHF
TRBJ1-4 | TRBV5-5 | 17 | CASCNTGNRGLNEKLFF
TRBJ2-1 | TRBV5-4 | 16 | CASSLGGAVAYNEQFF
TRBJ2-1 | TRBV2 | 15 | CASSATRLFNNEQFF
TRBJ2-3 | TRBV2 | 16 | CASSRLAGGGTDTQYF
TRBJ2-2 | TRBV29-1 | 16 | CSVSLLAGLNTGELFF
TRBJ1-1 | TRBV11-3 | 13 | CASSPQADTEAFF
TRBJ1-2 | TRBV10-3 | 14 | CAISASRDHYGYTF
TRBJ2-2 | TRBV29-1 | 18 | CSAATNGGRAGSGGELFF
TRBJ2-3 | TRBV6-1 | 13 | CASSGLVTDTQYF
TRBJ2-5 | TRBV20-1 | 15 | CSASGVAAQGETQYF
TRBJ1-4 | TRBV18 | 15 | CASSPDTSHGEKLFF
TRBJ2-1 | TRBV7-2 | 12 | CASSLTRGAQFF
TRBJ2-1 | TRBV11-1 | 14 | CASSPPGLAYEQFF
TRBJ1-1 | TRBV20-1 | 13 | CSGNYRPDTEAFF
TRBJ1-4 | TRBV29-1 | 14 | CSVQQTGGFEKLFF
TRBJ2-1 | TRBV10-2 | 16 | CASSEVYSGRAGEQFF
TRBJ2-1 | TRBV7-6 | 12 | CASMLAGDEQFF
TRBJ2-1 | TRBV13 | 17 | CASSSRTSGSVYNEQFF
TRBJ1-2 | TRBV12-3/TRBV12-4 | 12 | CASSLRAGGYTF
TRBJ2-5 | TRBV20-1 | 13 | CSSGGGRGEPQYF
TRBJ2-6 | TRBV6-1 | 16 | CASSRRTSSGANVLTF
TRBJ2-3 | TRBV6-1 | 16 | CASSAYRGSGTDTQYF
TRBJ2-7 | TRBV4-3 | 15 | CASSHRTSGVYEQYF
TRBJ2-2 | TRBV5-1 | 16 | CASSPAGGANTGELFF
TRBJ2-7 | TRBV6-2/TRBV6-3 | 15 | CASSQIAGVSNEQYF
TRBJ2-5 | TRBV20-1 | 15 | CSASVPSGRTETQYF
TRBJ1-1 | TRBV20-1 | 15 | CSARVGRSENTEAFF
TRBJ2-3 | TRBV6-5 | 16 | CASRKGPGEPTDTQYF
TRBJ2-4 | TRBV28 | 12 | CASSLLVNIQYF
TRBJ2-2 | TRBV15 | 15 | CATSRAGVLTGELFF
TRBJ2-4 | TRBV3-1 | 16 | CASSLSGRSTKNIQYF
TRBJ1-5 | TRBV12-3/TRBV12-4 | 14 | CASSSRDFNQPQHF
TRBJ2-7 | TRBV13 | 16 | CASTLRWGLASHEQYF
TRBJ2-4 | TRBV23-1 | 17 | CASSSGQRWVAKNIQYF
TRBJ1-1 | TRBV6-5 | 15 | CASRRDSVMNTEAFF
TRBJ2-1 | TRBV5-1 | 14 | CASSLITVGNEQFF
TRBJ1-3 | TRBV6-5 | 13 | CASSYLPPNTIYF
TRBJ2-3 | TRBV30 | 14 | CAWKSQGLTDTQYF
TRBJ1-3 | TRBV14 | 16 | CASSPWTDSSGNTIYF
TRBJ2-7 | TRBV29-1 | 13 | CSVAGKITYEQYF
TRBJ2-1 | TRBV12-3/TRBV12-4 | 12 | CASSTSLNEQFF
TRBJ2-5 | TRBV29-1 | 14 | CSVRQGNSQETQYF
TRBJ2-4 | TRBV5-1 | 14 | CASSLSPGGNIQYF
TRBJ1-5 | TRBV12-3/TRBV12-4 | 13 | CASSLGIGRPQHF
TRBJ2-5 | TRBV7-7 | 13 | CASSTDRQETQYF
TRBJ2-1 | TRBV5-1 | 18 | CASTRRPLAGQNYNEQFF
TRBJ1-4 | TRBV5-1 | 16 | CASSPTGGEGSEKLFF
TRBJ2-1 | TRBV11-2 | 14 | CASSTTVTYNEQFF
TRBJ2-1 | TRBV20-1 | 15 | CSARARARGYNEQFF
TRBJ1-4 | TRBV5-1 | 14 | CASRTQAGNEKLFF